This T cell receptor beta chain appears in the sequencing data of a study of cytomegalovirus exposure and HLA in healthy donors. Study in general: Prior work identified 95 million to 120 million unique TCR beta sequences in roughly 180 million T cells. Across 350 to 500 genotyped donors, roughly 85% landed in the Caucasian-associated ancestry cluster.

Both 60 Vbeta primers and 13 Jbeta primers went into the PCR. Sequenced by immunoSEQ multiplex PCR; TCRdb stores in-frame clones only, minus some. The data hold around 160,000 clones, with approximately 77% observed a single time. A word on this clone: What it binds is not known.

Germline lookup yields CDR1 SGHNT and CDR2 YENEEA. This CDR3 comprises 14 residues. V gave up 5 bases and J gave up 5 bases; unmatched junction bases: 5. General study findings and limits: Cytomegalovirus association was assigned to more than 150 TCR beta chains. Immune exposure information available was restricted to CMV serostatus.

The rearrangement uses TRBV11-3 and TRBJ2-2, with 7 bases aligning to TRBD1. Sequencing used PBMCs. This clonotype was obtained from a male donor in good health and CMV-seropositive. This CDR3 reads CASSPLRGTGELFF. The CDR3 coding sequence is TGTGCCAGCAGCCCCCTCAGGGGGACCGGGGAGCTGTTTTTT.